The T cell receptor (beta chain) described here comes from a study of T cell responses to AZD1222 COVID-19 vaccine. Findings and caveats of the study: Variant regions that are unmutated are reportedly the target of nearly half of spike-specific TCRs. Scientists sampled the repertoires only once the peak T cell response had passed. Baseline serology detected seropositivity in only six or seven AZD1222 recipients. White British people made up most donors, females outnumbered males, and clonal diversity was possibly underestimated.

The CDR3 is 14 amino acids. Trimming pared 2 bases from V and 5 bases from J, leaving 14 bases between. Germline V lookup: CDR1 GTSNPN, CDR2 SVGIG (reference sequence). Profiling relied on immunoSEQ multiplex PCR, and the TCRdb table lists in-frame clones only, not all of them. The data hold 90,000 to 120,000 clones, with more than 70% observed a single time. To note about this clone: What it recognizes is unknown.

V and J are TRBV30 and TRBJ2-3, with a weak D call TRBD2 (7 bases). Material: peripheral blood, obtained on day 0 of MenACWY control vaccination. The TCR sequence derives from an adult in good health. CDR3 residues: CAWSKGGGEDTQYF. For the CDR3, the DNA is TGTGCCTGGAGTAAGGGGGGGGGCGAAGATACGCAGTATTTT.